This entry lists 20 T cell receptor beta chains sequenced from one sample in a study of regulatory T cells in long-lasting Graves disease. The authors built TCR beta libraries using iRepertoire HTBI primers and Arm-PCR of CDR3 regions. TCRdb re-derived calls from the multiplex PCR reads in MiXCR, one entry per CDR3 protein. Of about 520,000 distinct CDR3 sequences listed, around 12% are singletons. Time point of the sample: newly diagnosed GD, antithyroid drugs for less than 3 months. RNA from PBMCs was the source of the TCR library. This sample also appeared in a second study, on T cells in Graves' hyperthyroidism and ophthalmopathy.

The input for sequencing was peripheral blood mononuclear cells (PBMCs), taken at new diagnosis, from a patient treated with antithyroid drugs. The receptors stem from a woman between 25 and 40 years old with Graves disease.

Many counts were recorded for this clonotype. The chain uses TRBV12-3 or TRBV12-4 and TRBJ1-5; TRBD1 agrees at 8 bases. This CDR3 has 13 amino acids. J was trimmed by 6 bases and V by 7 bases; bases with no gene match: 5. In nucleotides, the CDR3 is TGTGCCAGCACTACAGGGGGTGGTCAGCCCCAGCATTTT. It codes for CASTTGGGQPQHF.

The sample holds a few counts of this clonotype. The chain links TRBV4-2 to TRBJ2-1; D ambiguous. V lost 0 bases and J 3 bases, leaving 6 bases between the germline ends. Germline V gene lookup returns CDR1 LGHNA and CDR2 YNFKEQ. The CDR3 runs to 14 residues. CDR3 nucleotide sequence: TGTGCCAGCAGCCAAGAACCAGGCTACAATGAGCAGTTCTTC. Amino acid sequence: CASSQEPGYNEQFF.

In this sample, this clonotype turned up a few times. The chain joins TRBV7-6 to TRBJ2-2; 8 nucleotides agree with TRBD2. CDR3 size: 16 residues. The V and J ends lost 2 bases and 4 bases, in that order; junction bases with no gene match: 6. The V gene's germline CDR1 is SGHVS and CDR2 FNYEAQ. The chain's CDR3 is CASSLKRESGTGELFF. The CDR3 bases are TGTGCCAGCAGCTTAAAGCGGGAGTCGGGCACCGGGGAGCTGTTTTTT.

In this sample, this clonotype turned up many times. The chain couples TRBV18 to TRBJ1-5; D is unresolved. The CDR3 sequence is 14 residues long. V was trimmed by 2 bases and J by 6 bases, leaving 11 bases between them. Germline V gene lookup returns CDR1 KGHSH and CDR2 LQKENI. The CDR3 bases are TGTGCCAGCTCACCAGGCCCGGGCGTTCAGCCCCAGCATTTT. It encodes CASSPGPGVQPQHF. Looking up the rest from reference TRBV18 and TRBJ1-5 gives the full variable domain: NAGVMQNPRHLVRRRGQEARLRCSPMKGHSHVYWYRQLPEEGLKFMVYLQKENIIDESGMPKERFSAEFPKEGPSILRIQQVVRGDSAAYFCASSPGPGVQPQHFGDGTRLSIL.

This clonotype showed up just once. A much larger clone differs from this one at a single base, so this may be a read error. The chain combines TRBV3-1 with TRBJ2-1, with D perhaps assigned TRBD1 or TRBD2 (5 bases each). The CDR3 spans 17 residues. The germline V gene has CDR1 LGHDT and CDR2 YNNKEL (reference sequence). The CDR3 bases are TGTGCCATCAGCTATTGGGACCCACAGGTCACCTACAATGAGCAGTTCTTC. Translated, it gives CAISYWDPQVTYNEQFF.

This clonotype was recorded at least ten times. The chain joins TRBV28 to TRBJ1-5, with D uncertain. This CDR3 has 15 residues. V was trimmed by 4 bases and J by 5 bases, leaving 15 bases between them. CDR1 is MDHEN, CDR2 SYDVKM, per germline. CDR3 residues: CASSSYTKPDQPQHF. As DNA, the CDR3 is TGTGCCAGCAGTTCGTACACAAAGCCGGATCAGCCCCAGCATTTT.

This clonotype was detected a few times. The chain couples TRBV7-2 to TRBJ2-1, with a tentative D call TRBD2 (6 bases). CDR3 size: 16 residues. V was pared by 5 bases and J by 0 bases, with 14 bases between. Germline V gives CDR1 SGHTA, CDR2 FQGNSA. DNA of the CDR3: TGTGCCAGCAGCAAAGCCGGGAGACTCTCCTACAATGAGCAGTTCTTC. Translating gives CASSKAGRLSYNEQFF. Full variable domain (remainder filled in from reference TRBV7-2 and TRBJ2-1): GAGVSQSPSNKVTEKGKDVELRCDPISGHTALYWYRQSLGQGLEFLIYFQGNSAPDKSGLPSDRFSAERTGGSVSTLTIQRTQQEDSAVYLCASSKAGRLSYNEQFFGPGTRLTVL.

This clonotype was observed many times. CDR3 DNA: TGTGCCAGCAGCGGTGGGACAGGGGGACTTAATGAAAAACTGTTTTTT. It yields the protein CASSGGTGGLNEKLFF. This rearrangement joins TRBV11-2 to TRBJ1-4, with 11 bases aligning to TRBD1. The trim removed 5 bases at V and 4 bases at J, leaving 6 bases unmatched. This CDR3 is 16 amino acids long. Germline-derived CDR1 and CDR2 are SGHAT and FQNNGV.

At least ten counts were recorded for this clonotype. This chain connects TRBV20-1 to TRBJ1-2; the D gene is possibly TRBD1 (5 bases). Germline assignment: CDR1 DFQATT and CDR2 SNEGSKA (reference sequence). V lost 3 bases and J lost 0, with 20 bases in between. The CDR3 covers 17 residues. CDR3 sequence: CSARGSGRGRANYGYTF. The DNA for the CDR3 is TGCAGTGCTAGGGGGTCGGGTAGGGGCCGAGCTAACTATGGCTACACCTTC.

This clonotype was recorded at least ten times. V gene TRBV19 combines with J gene TRBJ2-1; 7 bases are a match to TRBD2. V dropped 3 bases and J dropped 0; count of bases not matched to a gene: 2. Germline CDR1 reads LNHDA; CDR2 reads SQIVND (reference sequence). CDR3 length equals 15 residues. CDR3 bases: TGTGCCAGTAGTATCCTAGCGGTCTCCTACAATGAGCAGTTCTTC. Protein sequence: CASSILAVSYNEQFF.

There are many counts of this clonotype. The chain combines TRBV11-3 with TRBJ2-2; D possibly corresponds to TRBD2 (6 bases). The germline CDR1 and CDR2 sequences are SGHNT and YENEEA. This CDR3 is built from 15 residues. Trimming left V 2 bases short and J 6 bases short, with 13 bases between. The CDR3 loop reads CASSLNPGVAGELFF. The CDR3 DNA follows: TGTGCCAGCAGCTTAAATCCGGGAGTGGCCGGGGAGCTGTTTTTT. Variable domain in full (rest from reference TRBV11-3 and TRBJ2-2): EAGVVQSPRYKIIEKKQPVAFWCNPISGHNTLYWYLQNLGQGPELLIRYENEEAVDDSQLPKDRFSAERLKGVDSTLKIQPAELGDSAVYLCASSLNPGVAGELFFGEGSRLTVL.

This clonotype has more than one count but fewer than ten. The J gene is TRBJ2-1, the V gene TRBV2; D unclear. The CDR3 spans 14 residues. The V and J ends lost 3 bases and 0 bases respectively, with 6 bases between them. CDR1 is SNHLY and CDR2 is FYNNEI in the germline V gene. CDR3 DNA sequence: TGTGCCAGCAGTGAGGGATACTCCTACAATGAGCAGTTCTTC. Translated: CASSEGYSYNEQFF.

The genes are TRBV20-1 and TRBJ1-1, with TRBD1 matching 10 bases. The CDR3 length is 14 residues. V lost 0 bases and J lost 3; bases outside the gene matches: 1. CDR1 is DFQATT and CDR2 is SNEGSKA in the germline V gene (reference sequence). The CDR3 sequence: CSARDGTGDTEAFF. DNA of the CDR3: TGCAGTGCTAGAGATGGGACAGGGGACACTGAAGCTTTCTTT.

The table lists this clonotype with a few counts. This sequence may be a read error, since a much larger clone differs from it by one base. This chain connects TRBV7-2 to TRBJ2-7, with 11 bases that match TRBD2. Trimming at V came to 5 bases and at J to 3 bases, leaving 3 bases not matched to a gene. The CDR3 runs to 14 residues. Germline CDR1 reads SGHTA; CDR2 reads FQGNSA. Written as DNA, the CDR3 is TGTGCCAGCAGCCGCGGGACTAGCGGCTACGAGCAGTACTTC. This codes for CASSRGTSGYEQYF. The full variable domain, completed using reference TRBV7-2 and TRBJ2-7, is GAGVSQSPSNKVTEKGKDVELRCDPISGHTALYWYRQSLGQGLEFLIYFQGNSAPDKSGLPSDRFSAERTGGSVSTLTIQRTQQEDSAVYLCASSRGTSGYEQYFGPGTRLTVT.

This rearrangement joins TRBV4-1 to TRBJ2-3; 10 bases match TRBD2. Germline CDR1 is MGHRA and CDR2 is YSYEKL. The CDR3 runs 16 residues. Trimming at V came to 1 base and at J to 1 base, leaving 2 bases not matched to a gene. CDR3 region: CASSQVGLAGTDTQYF. In DNA, the CDR3 is TGCGCCAGCAGCCAAGTCGGACTAGCGGGCACAGATACGCAGTATTTT.

This clonotype has ten or more counts. The rearrangement joins TRBV5-5 to TRBJ1-1; 9 bases match TRBD1. V shed 4 bases and J 4 bases; nucleotides not matched to a gene: 11. Germline CDR1 and CDR2: SGHKS and YYEKEE (reference sequence). There are 16 residues in the CDR3. The CDR3 loop reads CASSVTPGQGSTEAFF. CDR3 DNA: TGTGCCAGCAGCGTCACCCCGGGACAGGGATCCACTGAAGCTTTCTTT.

This chain connects TRBV5-4 to TRBJ2-1; TRBD2 aligns across 9 bases. J lost 4 bases, V lost 6 bases, and 8 bases had no gene match. The germline V gene has CDR1 SGHNT and CDR2 YYREEE (reference sequence). CDR3 length: 15 amino acids. The CDR3 here is CASKFGGRAYNEQFF. CDR3 nucleotides: TGTGCCAGCAAATTTGGCGGGAGGGCATACAATGAGCAGTTCTTC.

This clonotype was counted at least ten times. The V call is TRBV12-3 or TRBV12-4, the J call TRBJ2-7, with D perhaps given as TRBD1 or TRBD2 (5 bases each). Trimming stripped 5 bases from V and 6 bases from J, with 14 bases between. This CDR3 region has 13 residues. The CDR3 sequence is CASSRDGPGEQYF. The CDR3 bases are TGTGCCAGCAGTCGGGACGGTCCGGGCGAGCAGTACTTC.

The gene calls are TRBV4-1 and TRBJ1-5, with 9 bases lining up with TRBD1. Trimming removed 1 base from V and 5 bases from J; junction bases left unmatched: 9. The germline V gene has CDR1 MGHRA and CDR2 YSYEKL. This CDR3 has 17 residues. The CDR3 region is CASSQGPGQGSHQPQHF. In DNA, the CDR3 is TGCGCCAGCAGCCAAGGTCCCGGACAGGGGAGCCATCAGCCCCAGCATTTT.

This clonotype was observed at least ten times. The chain employs TRBV6-1 and TRBJ1-5; 7 nucleotides align to TRBD1. The J segment lost 6 bases and the V segment lost 5 bases, leaving 1 base of the junction unmatched. The germline V gene encodes CDR1 MNHNS and CDR2 SASEGT. This CDR3 contains 12 residues. The chain's CDR3 is CASSTGVQPQHF. In DNA, the CDR3 is TGTGCCAGCAGTACAGGGGTTCAGCCCCAGCATTTT.